Listed here are 30 T cell receptor beta chains from one sample, sequenced in a study of blood T cell dynamics during melanoma immunotherapy. The protocol was immunoSEQ multiplex PCR, while the TCRdb copy is restricted to in-frame clones and leaves out a portion. The table shows around 12,000 clones, with approximately 81% occurring only once. As for time point: week 3, after first cycle of checkpoint inhibitor. Specimen: blood, collected from a patient treated with checkpoint blockade. These receptors all come from a human donor with melanoma.

The chain is built from TRBV18 and TRBJ2-3; D unresolved. This CDR3 is built from 16 residues. Trimming left V 3 bases short and J 0 bases short, with 13 bases between. Germline CDR1 is KGHSH and CDR2 is LQKENI. CDR3 DNA: TGTGCCAGCTCACCTCCAGTAGGATCTAGCACAGATACGCAGTATTTT. It is translated as CASSPPVGSSTDTQYF.

This clone was counted only a few times. This chain uses TRBV28 with TRBJ1-5; D gene unclear. The V end was cut by 5 bases, the J end by 7 bases, with 18 bases between. Looked up from germline, CDR1 is MDHEN and CDR2 is SYDVKM. The CDR3 spans 15 residues. In DNA form, the CDR3 reads TGTGCCAGCAGTCTAGACTCACGGGGAGGACAGCCCCAGCATTTT. This codes for CASSLDSRGGQPQHF.

J is TRBJ2-3 and V is TRBV5-4, with D tentatively TRBD2 (5 bases). The CDR3 has 16 amino acids. V dropped 4 bases and J dropped 8 bases, with 23 bases sitting between them. Germline V gene data show CDR1 as SGHNT and CDR2 as YYREEE (reference sequence). CDR3 sequence reads: CASSRFSGAEIRTQYF. The CDR3 nucleotides are TGTGCCAGCAGCCGGTTCAGTGGAGCGGAAATACGTACGCAGTATTTT. The complete variable domain, with remaining parts taken from reference TRBV5-4 and TRBJ2-3, reads ETGVTQSPTHLIKTRGQQVTLRCSSQSGHNTVSWYQQALGQGPQFIFQYYREEENGRGNFPPRFSGLQFPNYSSELNVNALELDDSALYLCASSRFSGAEIRTQYFGPGTRLTVL.

The chain joins TRBV19 to TRBJ1-2; D call uncertain. This CDR3 has 12 amino acids. Trimming stripped 7 bases from V and 4 bases from J, with 10 bases between. Germline V gene sequence: CDR1 LNHDA, CDR2 SQIVND (reference sequence). The CDR3 DNA reads as TGTGCCAGTACCGCGGACGCCTATGGCTACACCTTC. This translates into CASTADAYGYTF.

Written as DNA, the CDR3 is TGTGCCAGCAGTTTAAAGAGCAATCAGCCCCAGCATTTT. Protein product: CASSLKSNQPQHF. The chain combines TRBV27 with TRBJ1-5, with D hard to call. Germline V gives CDR1 MNHEY, CDR2 SMNVEV (reference sequence). The CDR3 totals 13 residues. V was cut by 2 bases and J by 1 base, with 3 bases left in between.

This chain links TRBV5-6 with TRBJ1-1, with D unresolved. The CDR3 has 14 amino acids. In germline, CDR1 is SGHDT, CDR2 YYEEEE. Trimming removed 3 bases at V and 4 bases at J, with 13 bases between. The CDR3 here is CASSSGTGGTEAFF. Written as DNA, the CDR3 is TGTGCCAGCAGCTCAGGAACGGGAGGCACTGAAGCTTTCTTT.

Here the CDR3 DNA reads TGTGCCAGTAGCGATCGGCGGGGGGCGGGGGATACGCAGTATTTT. Amino acids: CASSDRRGAGDTQYF. The genes are TRBV19 and TRBJ2-3, with 8 bases lining up with TRBD2. V lost 6 bases and J lost 6; bases outside the gene matches: 11. The CDR3 loop spans 15 amino acids. CDR1 is LNHDA, CDR2 SQIVND, per germline (reference sequence).

This clone was recorded only once. The V call is TRBV30, the J call TRBJ2-5, with 7 bases identical to TRBD2. V shed 0 bases and J 4 bases; nucleotides not matched to a gene: 2. The CDR3 loop spans 13 amino acids. Looked up from germline, CDR1 is GTSNPN and CDR2 is SVGIG (reference sequence). The CDR3 loop reads CAWSVRTRETQYF. CDR3 nucleotides: TGTGCCTGGAGTGTACGGACTAGAGAGACCCAGTACTTC.

This clone was seen more than once but under ten times. The chain couples TRBV5-6 to TRBJ2-5; TRBD1 is a possible D gene (6 bases). The CDR3 runs 14 residues. Germline values: CDR1 SGHDT, CDR2 YYEEEE. Deletions cut 0 bases from V and 5 bases from J, with 11 bases between. The DNA of the CDR3 is TGTGCCAGCAGCTTGGGCAGGGGCTATGAGACCCAGTACTTC. Translating gives CASSLGRGYETQYF.

The CDR3, as DNA: TGTGCCAGCAGTCTGACAAACGACGGTTCACCCCTCCACTTT. It specifies CASSLTNDGSPLHF. The gene calls are TRBV6-1 and TRBJ1-6, with unresolved D. Germline CDR1 MNHNS, CDR2 SASEGT. V dropped 5 bases and J dropped 9 bases, with 14 bases sitting between them. This CDR3 spans 14 amino acids.

The table lists this clone with a count of one. The CDR3 coding sequence is TGTGCCAGCAGCCCCCTAAACCGACGGTCGGTCTACGAGCAGTACTTC. Protein: CASSPLNRRSVYEQYF. The gene calls are TRBV7-2 and TRBJ2-7, with D uncertain. Germline V gives CDR1 SGHTA, CDR2 FQGNSA. V gave up 5 bases and J gave up 3 bases, with 20 bases separating them. This CDR3 is built from 16 residues.

This rearrangement joins TRBV10-2 to TRBJ1-2; D not resolved. The V and J ends lost 0 bases and 3 bases respectively, with 8 bases between them. CDR1 is WSHSY, CDR2 SAAADI, per germline. The CDR3 length is 14 residues. CDR3 nucleotide sequence: TGCGCCAGCAGTGAGTCTGCCTTCTACTATGGCTACACCTTC. This codes for CASSESAFYYGYTF.

The rearrangement links TRBV6-1 to TRBJ2-2, with D uncertain. V was pared by 3 bases and J by 5 bases, with 7 bases between. From germline, CDR1 is MNHNS and CDR2 SASEGT. This CDR3 is built from 13 residues. Here the CDR3 DNA reads TGTGCCAGCAGTGAGCTAGAGACCGGGGAGCTGTTTTTT. It is translated as CASSELETGELFF.

V gene TRBV7-2 combines with J gene TRBJ2-3; 9 positions agree with TRBD2. The CDR3 runs to 15 residues. CDR1 is SGHTA, CDR2 FQGNSA, per germline. V lost 5 bases, J lost 2 bases, and 5 bases stayed unmatched. The CDR3: CASSLSGGTTDTQYF. The CDR3 DNA reads TGTGCCAGCAGCCTCAGCGGGGGGACCACAGATACGCAGTATTTT.

This chain joins TRBV6-6 and TRBJ1-1; a weak D match, TRBD1 (5 bases). The V gene lost 3 bases and the J gene lost 10 bases, with 18 bases spanning the gap. The CDR3 has 14 amino acids. Germline CDR1 and CDR2: MNHNY and SVGAGI (reference sequence). The CDR3 protein is CASSYPGTQGAAFF. DNA of the CDR3: TGTGCCAGCAGTTATCCCGGGACCCAAGGCGCAGCTTTCTTT.

V is TRBV19 and J is TRBJ2-7; no definite D call. V was clipped by 7 bases and J by 2 bases, with 15 bases between them. CDR1 is LNHDA and CDR2 is SQIVND in the germline V gene (reference sequence). This CDR3 region has 14 residues. Written as DNA, the CDR3 is TGTGCCAGTACCCAGCTAGACCTACCCTACGAGCAGTACTTC. This codes for CASTQLDLPYEQYF. The full variable domain, its missing parts supplied by reference TRBV19 and TRBJ2-7, is DGGITQSPKYLFRKEGQNVTLSCEQNLNHDAMYWYRQDPGQGLRLIYYSQIVNDFQKGDIAEGYSVSREKKESFPLTVTSAQKNPTAFYLCASTQLDLPYEQYFGPGTRLTVT.

The V and J genes are TRBV7-2 and TRBJ2-2; D is undetermined. V was cut by 6 bases and J by 5 bases, with 10 bases left in between. The CDR3 extends over 13 amino acids. Germline loops: CDR1 SGHTA, CDR2 FQGNSA. The CDR3 region has the DNA TGTGCCAGCAGTTTAAAGGGAACCGGGGAGCTGTTTTTT. Encoded protein: CASSLKGTGELFF. The whole variable domain, remainder taken from reference TRBV7-2 and TRBJ2-2, is GAGVSQSPSNKVTEKGKDVELRCDPISGHTALYWYRQSLGQGLEFLIYFQGNSAPDKSGLPSDRFSAERTGGSVSTLTIQRTQQEDSAVYLCASSLKGTGELFFGEGSRLTVL.

The J gene is TRBJ2-7, the V gene TRBV4-3; no firm D call. Trimming cost V 0 bases and J 1 base, with 10 bases left between them. CDR1 and CDR2 from the germline V gene are LGHNA and YSLEER. This CDR3 comprises 15 residues. The CDR3 region has the DNA TGCGCCAGCAGCCAAGATTGGCCGGCATCCTACGAGCAGTACTTC. Amino acids: CASSQDWPASYEQYF.

The V and J genes are TRBV2 and TRBJ2-5; D is ambiguous. Trimming removed 4 bases from V and 2 bases from J, with 8 bases in between. The germline gives CDR1 SNHLY, CDR2 FYNNEI. The CDR3 covers 13 residues. The CDR3 bases are TGTGCCAGCAGTGCGGTTAGGCAAGAGACCCAGTACTTC. Protein: CASSAVRQETQYF.

The count of this clone is one. J is TRBJ2-1 and V is TRBV6-5; 7 nucleotides match TRBD1. The germline CDR1 and CDR2 sequences are MNHEY and SVGAGI. This CDR3 has 14 residues. V trimming: 6 bases; J trimming: 6 bases; junction bases outside the gene matches: 8. The CDR3 protein is CASRPRQGTNEQFF. The CDR3 nucleotides read TGTGCCAGCAGACCGAGACAGGGTACCAATGAGCAGTTCTTC.

The rearrangement joins TRBV7-9 to TRBJ2-1; D may be TRBD1 (7 bases). There are 13 residues in the CDR3. The germline CDR1 and CDR2 sequences are SEHNR and FQNEAQ (reference sequence). Deletions cut 2 bases from V and 7 bases from J, with 9 bases between. CDR3 DNA: TGTGCCAGCAGCTTACCAGGGGGGAATGAGCAGTTCTTC. Protein sequence: CASSLPGGNEQFF.

Here the CDR3 DNA reads TGTGCCAGCAGCTTGGGTCTGGTGAACACTGAAGCTTTCTTT. Its protein product is CASSLGLVNTEAFF. The chain carries TRBV5-4 and TRBJ1-1; no definite D call. This CDR3 is 14 amino acids long. V lost 0 bases and J 0 bases, leaving 6 bases between the germline ends. Germline V CDR1 and CDR2: SGHNT, YYREEE (reference sequence). Variable domain in full (rest from reference TRBV5-4 and TRBJ1-1): ETGVTQSPTHLIKTRGQQVTLRCSSQSGHNTVSWYQQALGQGPQFIFQYYREEENGRGNFPPRFSGLQFPNYSSELNVNALELDDSALYLCASSLGLVNTEAFFGQGTRLTVV.

This clone was detected only once. The J gene is TRBJ2-7, the V gene TRBV6-1, with a weak D call TRBD1 (6 bases). Germline V gives CDR1 MNHNS, CDR2 SASEGT. Trimming left V 6 bases short and J 3 bases short, with 9 bases between. This CDR3 is built from 12 residues. CDR3 protein: CASSRQVYEQYF. DNA for the CDR3: TGTGCCAGCAGCCGACAGGTCTACGAGCAGTACTTC.

CDR3 nucleotides: TGTGCCAGCAGCTTTTCGGACCCCCTCACCTCGGATGGGTCTGGCTACACCTTC. Translating it yields CASSFSDPLTSDGSGYTF. The chain has TRBV7-9 and TRBJ1-2; D gene uncertain. The V end lost 3 bases, the J end lost 7 bases, and 27 bases lay between the germline ends. Germline CDR1 SEHNR, CDR2 FQNEAQ (reference sequence). The CDR3 is made up of 18 amino acids.

The CDR3 nucleotides read TGTGCCAGCAGCAAGACAGGGGTGCTTAATGAAAAACTGTTTTTT. Its translation is CASSKTGVLNEKLFF. The chain has TRBV11-1 and TRBJ1-4; TRBD1 matches at 8 bases. V lost 5 bases, J lost 4 bases, and 6 bases stayed unmatched. Germline CDR1 and CDR2: SGHAT and FQDESV (reference sequence). The CDR3 runs 15 residues.

J is TRBJ2-3 and V is TRBV7-3, with D perhaps assigned TRBD1 or TRBD2 (6 bases each). Trimming shortened V by 4 bases and J by 3 bases, and 17 bases separated the two germline ends. This CDR3 is 16 amino acids long. Looked up from germline, CDR1 is SGHTA and CDR2 is FQGTGA. The CDR3 loop reads CASSSTLGGQTDTQYF. The CDR3 coding sequence is TGTGCCAGCAGCTCGACCCTAGGGGGGCAAACAGATACGCAGTATTTT.

The V call is TRBV13, the J call TRBJ2-7; 11 nucleotides align to TRBD1. This CDR3 contains 16 residues. With V trimmed by 5 bases and J by 2 bases, 8 bases remained unmatched. The germline gives CDR1 PRHDT, CDR2 FYEKMQ (reference sequence). CDR3 amino acids: CASSPPRDRGTYEQYF. The CDR3 DNA reads as TGTGCCAGCAGCCCACCCCGGGACAGGGGGACCTACGAGCAGTACTTC.

The V and J genes are TRBV5-5 and TRBJ1-5; no firm D call. The CDR3 contains 15 residues. Germline CDR1 and CDR2: SGHKS and YYEKEE (reference sequence). V shed 1 base and J shed 2 bases, with 10 bases lying between them. This CDR3 reads CASSLSGFGNQPQHF. The CDR3 nucleotides are TGTGCCAGCAGCTTGAGCGGTTTCGGCAATCAGCCCCAGCATTTT.

The gene calls are TRBV5-1 and TRBJ1-6; no clear D. V was shortened by 4 bases and J by 5 bases, with 10 bases between the two germline ends. Germline CDR1 and CDR2: SGHRS and YFSETQ. The CDR3 is 14 amino acids. The CDR3 region is CASSIGQDNSPLHF. CDR3 coding DNA: TGCGCCAGCAGCATCGGGCAAGATAATTCACCCCTCCACTTT.

The chain links TRBV6-1 to TRBJ2-7, with D perhaps TRBD1 (5 bases). CDR1 and CDR2 from the germline V gene are MNHNS and SASEGT. Trimming shortened V by 6 bases and J by 3 bases, and 12 bases separated the two germline ends. The CDR3 consists of 13 residues. CDR3 bases: TGTGCCAGCAGCTCAGGGTTATTCTACGAGCAGTACTTC. It translates to CASSSGLFYEQYF.